This T cell receptor beta chain was profiled in a study of response to subunit inactivated influenza vaccine. Findings and caveats of the study: Seasonal influenza vaccination, on each occasion, was suggested by the authors to recruit few new T cells.

CDR3 length equals 14 residues. V was pared by 5 bases and J by 5 bases, with 14 bases between. Details on this clonotype: The antigen is undetermined.

TCRdb re-analysed the RT-PCR reads in MiXCR, keeping a single row per CDR3 protein. The repertoire holds roughly 710,000 distinct CDR3 sequences, with around 13% as singletons. This receptor was taken from a man aged 50 to 60 who received an inactivated influenza vaccine. Here the sequenced sample was PBMCs from blood, taken approximately 15 days before vaccination. The chain has TRBV12-3 or TRBV12-4 and TRBJ2-3; D may be TRBD1 or TRBD2 (5 bases each). The CDR3 loop is CASSPRGQEDTQYF. CDR3 DNA sequence: TGTGCCAGCAGTCCGAGGGGCCAGGAAGATACGCAGTATTTT.